Listed below are T cell receptor beta chains from one sample, sequenced in a study of CD8+ T cells in alopecia areata. Produced via immunoSEQ multiplex PCR; TCRdb's table is partial and in-frame only. The sample has over 150,000 clones, roughly 53% seen once. The material was CD8+ T cells sorted from blood, obtained at week 24, from a patient treated with tofacitinib. These receptors were taken from a human donor with alopecia areata. The CDR3 runs from the conserved cysteine through the conserved F or W. Fields, in order: D gene, V gene, clone size, J gene, CDR3 protein, CDR3 DNA. D genes are given only for firm matches. Expanded clones are given a class, and other clones once, few, many or no size at all.

TRBD1	TRBV11-2	few	TRBJ1-1	CASSLQGDTEAFF	TGTGCCAGCAGCTTACAGGGGGACACTGAAGCTTTCTTT
.	TRBV19	few	TRBJ2-1	CASSIALYYNEQFF	TGTGCCAGTAGTATCGCCCTGTACTACAATGAGCAGTTCTTC
.	TRBV29-1	.	TRBJ1-6	CSVEDGVGSPLHF	TGCAGCGTTGAAGACGGTGTAGGTTCACCCCTCCACTTT
.	TRBV4-3	.	TRBJ2-7	CASSPAVGSSYEQYF	TGCGCCAGCAGCCCGGCCGTGGGAAGCTCCTACGAGCAGTACTTC
TRBD1	TRBV15	.	TRBJ2-7	CATSRAGQGLDEQYF	TGTGCCACCAGCAGAGCGGGACAGGGGCTTGACGAGCAGTACTTC
TRBD1	TRBV29-1	few	TRBJ2-2	CSVELGQGTGELFF	TGCAGCGTTGAATTGGGACAGGGCACCGGGGAGCTGTTTTTT
.	TRBV6-5	.	TRBJ2-2	CASSYTENTGELFF	TGTGCCAGCAGTTATACAGAGAACACCGGGGAGCTGTTTTTT
.	TRBV7-2	.	TRBJ2-2	CASRPENTGELFF	TGTGCCAGCCGACCGGAGAACACCGGGGAGCTGTTTTTT
.	TRBV29-1	few	TRBJ2-7	CSVADKSYEQYF	TGCAGCGTTGCCGACAAGTCCTACGAGCAGTACTTC
.	TRBV4-3	.	TRBJ2-7	CASSQDSLSYEQYF	TGCGCCAGCAGCCAAGACTCCTTATCCTACGAGCAGTACTTC
.	TRBV6-5	few	TRBJ1-2	CASGHRGGNYGYTF	TGTGCCAGCGGCCATCGAGGAGGGAATTATGGCTACACCTTC
.	TRBV29-1	.	TRBJ2-2	CSESGTSYTGELFF	TGCAGCGAAAGCGGGACAAGCTACACCGGGGAGCTGTTTTTT
TRBD1	TRBV29-1	.	TRBJ1-2	CSVVGQGYGYTF	TGCAGCGTTGTCGGACAGGGGTATGGCTACACCTTC
.	TRBV7-9	.	TRBJ1-2	CASSPQTGGYTF	TGTGCCAGCAGCCCACAAACGGGGGGCTACACCTTC
.	TRBV13	.	TRBJ2-3	CASSPPVQNTQYF	TGTGCCAGCAGCCCCCCCGTTCAGAATACGCAGTATTTT
.	TRBV7-9	few	TRBJ1-5	CASSSTDPTHQPQHF	TGTGCCAGCAGCTCGACCGACCCTACCCATCAGCCCCAGCATTTT
.	TRBV9	.	TRBJ1-2	CASSPHRMGISRHGYTF	TGTGCCAGCAGCCCACACCGCATGGGCATCTCCAGGCATGGCTACACCTTC
TRBD1	TRBV7-2	.	TRBJ1-4	CASSYLTGATNEKLFF	TGTGCCAGCAGCTATCTGACAGGGGCTACTAATGAAAAACTGTTTTTT